These T cell receptor beta chains were read from a single sample in a study of blood T cell repertoires in COVID-19. The assay was immunoSEQ multiplex PCR, and TCRdb's table has in-frame clones only and misses some. The sample includes a few hundred thousand clones, 83% of them seen just once. Sequenced material: PBMCs or T cells enriched from blood (not recorded which). These receptors originate from a woman aged 45-65 years who had recovered from COVID-19. The CDR3 runs from the conserved cysteine through the conserved F or W. D genes are given only for firm matches. Clone size appears in some rows only: once, few, many, or a class for an expanded clone.

CDR3 protein: CASSPRRVGTGAYNEQFF
CDR3 DNA: TGTGCCAGCTCACCCCGGAGGGTCGGGACAGGGGCCTACAATGAGCAGTTCTTC
J gene: TRBJ2-1
D gene: TRBD1
clone size: once
V gene: TRBV18

CDR3 protein: CASSYPRGLNEKLFF
CDR3 DNA: TGTGCCAGCTCGTATCCCCGGGGACTAAATGAAAAACTGTTTTTT
J gene: TRBJ1-4
D gene: NA
clone size: NA
V gene: TRBV25-1

CDR3 protein: CASSFREGSYNEQFF
CDR3 DNA: TGCGCCAGCAGCTTTCGGGAGGGTTCCTACAATGAGCAGTTCTTC
J gene: TRBJ2-1
D gene: TRBD2
clone size: NA
V gene: TRBV5-1

CDR3 protein: CASSRGERYGYTF
CDR3 DNA: TGTGCCAGCAGCCGAGGAGAACGCTATGGCTACACCTTC
J gene: TRBJ1-2
D gene: NA
clone size: NA
V gene: TRBV12-3/TRBV12-4

CDR3 protein: CASTRAGAGVRNEQFF
CDR3 DNA: TGTGCCAGCACCCGGGCAGGGGCGGGGGTTCGCAATGAGCAGTTCTTC
J gene: TRBJ2-1
D gene: NA
clone size: once
V gene: TRBV13

CDR3 protein: CASSLGGTYNEQFF
CDR3 DNA: TGTGCCAGCAGTTTAGGCGGTACCTACAATGAGCAGTTCTTC
J gene: TRBJ2-1
D gene: NA
clone size: NA
V gene: TRBV6-2/TRBV6-3

CDR3 protein: CAISGPAGSYEQFF
CDR3 DNA: TGTGCCATCAGTGGACCAGCGGGAAGCTATGAGCAGTTCTTC
J gene: TRBJ2-1
D gene: TRBD2
clone size: NA
V gene: TRBV10-3

CDR3 protein: CASSQTGEAFF
CDR3 DNA: TGTGCCAGCAGCCAAACAGGTGAAGCTTTCTTT
J gene: TRBJ1-1
D gene: NA
clone size: few
V gene: TRBV3-1/TRBV3-2

CDR3 protein: CASSIWGRSTEAFF
CDR3 DNA: TGTGCCAGTAGTATATGGGGGAGGTCCACTGAAGCTTTCTTT
J gene: TRBJ1-1
D gene: NA
clone size: NA
V gene: TRBV19

CDR3 protein: CASSLSLGQGYGYTF
CDR3 DNA: TGTGCCAGCAGTTTATCCCTCGGACAGGGCTACGGCTACACCTTC
J gene: TRBJ1-2
D gene: TRBD1
clone size: NA
V gene: TRBV27

CDR3 protein: CASSIPSGSSSYNEQFF
CDR3 DNA: TGTGCCAGTAGTATCCCTAGCGGGAGCTCTTCCTACAATGAGCAGTTCTTC
J gene: TRBJ2-1
D gene: TRBD2
clone size: many
V gene: TRBV19

CDR3 protein: CASSAPGTSYTGELFF
CDR3 DNA: TGTGCCAGCAGCGCACCCGGGACATCTTACACCGGGGAGCTGTTTTTT
J gene: TRBJ2-2
D gene: NA
clone size: NA
V gene: TRBV7-6

CDR3 protein: CASNGEGKDTQYF
CDR3 DNA: TGCGCCAGCAACGGGGAGGGTAAGGATACGCAGTATTTT
J gene: TRBJ2-3
D gene: TRBD2
clone size: once
V gene: TRBV5-1

CDR3 protein: CASRATGGSEKLFF
CDR3 DNA: TGTGCCAGCAGGGCAACAGGGGGTTCTGAAAAACTGTTTTTT
J gene: TRBJ1-4
D gene: TRBD1
clone size: NA
V gene: TRBV6-5

CDR3 protein: CASSLGHQNTGELFF
CDR3 DNA: TGTGCCAGCAGTCTGGGACACCAGAACACCGGGGAGCTGTTTTTT
J gene: TRBJ2-2
D gene: NA
clone size: NA
V gene: TRBV6-2/TRBV6-3

CDR3 protein: CASSPDRGNSPLHF
CDR3 DNA: TGTGCCAGCAGTCCGGACAGGGGTAATTCACCCCTCCACTTT
J gene: TRBJ1-6
D gene: TRBD1
clone size: NA
V gene: TRBV27

CDR3 protein: CASSPGGTPEAFF
CDR3 DNA: TGTGCCAGCAGCCCAGGGGGAACGCCTGAAGCTTTCTTT
J gene: TRBJ1-1
D gene: TRBD1
clone size: NA
V gene: TRBV3-1/TRBV3-2

CDR3 protein: CASSQGQKNTEAFF
CDR3 DNA: TGTGCCAGCAGCCAGGGACAGAAGAACACTGAAGCTTTCTTT
J gene: TRBJ1-1
D gene: TRBD1
clone size: NA
V gene: TRBV7-9

CDR3 protein: CASSQAGGGNEQFF
CDR3 DNA: TGTGCCAGCAGCCAAGCAGGAGGAGGCAATGAGCAGTTCTTC
J gene: TRBJ2-1
D gene: NA
clone size: NA
V gene: TRBV3-1/TRBV3-2

CDR3 protein: CASSESGGQGDTIYF
CDR3 DNA: TGCGCCAGCAGTGAGTCGGGGGGGCAAGGAGACACCATATATTTT
J gene: TRBJ1-3
D gene: NA
clone size: once
V gene: TRBV10-2

CDR3 protein: CASSPGTGGYEQYF
CDR3 DNA: TGTGCCAGCTCACCCGGGACAGGGGGCTACGAGCAGTACTTC
J gene: TRBJ2-7
D gene: TRBD1
clone size: NA
V gene: TRBV18

CDR3 protein: CASSPGGGGDTIYF
CDR3 DNA: TGTGCCAGCAGCCCCGGGGGGGGAGGCGACACCATATATTTT
J gene: TRBJ1-3
D gene: NA
clone size: NA
V gene: TRBV6-5

CDR3 protein: CASSLSLAGARNEQFF
CDR3 DNA: TGTGCCAGCAGCTTATCCCTAGCAGGGGCCAGGAATGAGCAGTTCTTC
J gene: TRBJ2-1
D gene: NA
clone size: NA
V gene: TRBV11-3

CDR3 protein: CASRADNLNYGYTF
CDR3 DNA: TGTGCCAGCAGGGCGGACAACCTGAACTATGGCTACACCTTC
J gene: TRBJ1-2
D gene: NA
clone size: NA
V gene: TRBV2

CDR3 protein: CASSQVSGGVRNEQYF
CDR3 DNA: TGTGCCAGCAGCCAAGTTTCAGGGGGCGTCAGGAACGAGCAGTACTTC
J gene: TRBJ2-7
D gene: TRBD1
clone size: NA
V gene: TRBV14

CDR3 protein: CASSSLSEQYF
CDR3 DNA: TGTGCCAGCAGCTCCCTGTCCGAGCAGTACTTC
J gene: TRBJ2-7
D gene: NA
clone size: NA
V gene: TRBV11-2

CDR3 protein: CASGTDNTGELFF
CDR3 DNA: TGTGCCTCCGGGACAGATAACACCGGGGAGCTGTTTTTT
J gene: TRBJ2-2
D gene: TRBD1
clone size: NA
V gene: TRBV9

CDR3 protein: CASSLGSSPDTQYF
CDR3 DNA: TGTGCCAGCAGTTTAGGGAGCTCCCCAGATACGCAGTATTTT
J gene: TRBJ2-3
D gene: NA
clone size: NA
V gene: TRBV6-5

CDR3 protein: CASSSRVGAGVATDTQYF
CDR3 DNA: TGTGCCAGCAGTTCCCGAGTTGGAGCGGGGGTCGCCACAGATACGCAGTATTTT
J gene: TRBJ2-3
D gene: TRBD2
clone size: NA
V gene: TRBV28

CDR3 protein: CAISRQGSNEKLFF
CDR3 DNA: TGTGCCATCAGTAGACAGGGGTCAAATGAAAAACTGTTTTTT
J gene: TRBJ1-4
D gene: TRBD1
clone size: NA
V gene: TRBV10-3

CDR3 protein: CASGPRAPETQYF
CDR3 DNA: TGTGCCAGCGGGCCCAGGGCCCCAGAGACCCAGTACTTC
J gene: TRBJ2-5
D gene: NA
clone size: NA
V gene: TRBV6-5

CDR3 protein: CASSLKTGNYGYTF
CDR3 DNA: TGTGCCAGCAGCTTAAAAACAGGGAACTATGGCTACACCTTC
J gene: TRBJ1-2
D gene: NA
clone size: NA
V gene: TRBV13

CDR3 protein: CAWSGDKNSPLHF
CDR3 DNA: TGTGCCTGGAGTGGGGACAAGAATTCACCCCTCCACTTT
J gene: TRBJ1-6
D gene: NA
clone size: NA
V gene: TRBV30

CDR3 protein: CASSLTSPGWGGANEKLFF
CDR3 DNA: TGTGCCAGCAGCTTAACCTCGCCCGGATGGGGGGGAGCTAATGAAAAACTGTTTTTT
J gene: TRBJ1-4
D gene: NA
clone size: NA
V gene: TRBV11-2

CDR3 protein: CASSWPSEGATPYGYTF
CDR3 DNA: TGTGCTAGCAGCTGGCCCTCGGAGGGGGCGACCCCCTATGGCTACACCTTC
J gene: TRBJ1-2
D gene: TRBD1
clone size: few
V gene: TRBV7-7

CDR3 protein: CASSNSGGEYNEQFF
CDR3 DNA: TGTGCCAGCAGTAATAGCGGGGGGGAATACAATGAGCAGTTCTTC
J gene: TRBJ2-1
D gene: TRBD2
clone size: NA
V gene: TRBV6-2/TRBV6-3

CDR3 protein: CASSEFMGLAEYNEQFF
CDR3 DNA: TGTGCCAGCAGTGAATTTATGGGACTAGCGGAATACAATGAGCAGTTCTTC
J gene: TRBJ2-1
D gene: TRBD2
clone size: NA
V gene: TRBV6-1

CDR3 protein: CATNTRGRSTDTQYF
CDR3 DNA: TGTGCCACAAACACGCGCGGGAGAAGCACAGATACGCAGTATTTT
J gene: TRBJ2-3
D gene: TRBD2
clone size: NA
V gene: TRBV30

CDR3 protein: CASSQQTRQGPSPYYGYTF
CDR3 DNA: TGCGCCAGCAGTCAACAAACTAGACAGGGCCCTAGCCCTTACTATGGCTACACCTTC
J gene: TRBJ1-2
D gene: TRBD1
clone size: few
V gene: TRBV23-1

CDR3 protein: CASSSQNSNQPQHF
CDR3 DNA: TGTGCCAGCAGCTCACAAAATAGCAATCAGCCCCAGCATTTT
J gene: TRBJ1-5
D gene: NA
clone size: NA
V gene: TRBV6-5

CDR3 protein: CASSIRTSSHEQYF
CDR3 DNA: TGTGCCAGCAGCATCCGGACTAGCTCCCACGAGCAGTACTTC
J gene: TRBJ2-7
D gene: TRBD2
clone size: NA
V gene: TRBV13

CDR3 protein: CASSLGGVSYNEQFF
CDR3 DNA: TGTGCCAGCAGCTTAGGGGGGGTCTCCTACAATGAGCAGTTCTTC
J gene: TRBJ2-1
D gene: NA
clone size: NA
V gene: TRBV7-2

CDR3 protein: CASMGLASNEQFF
CDR3 DNA: TGTGCCAGCATGGGACTAGCCAGTAATGAGCAGTTCTTC
J gene: TRBJ2-1
D gene: TRBD2
clone size: NA
V gene: TRBV2

CDR3 protein: CASSPGGAHTEAFF
CDR3 DNA: TGTGCCAGCTCACCAGGGGGGGCCCACACTGAAGCTTTCTTT
J gene: TRBJ1-1
D gene: NA
clone size: NA
V gene: TRBV18

CDR3 protein: CASSQADRGPEAFF
CDR3 DNA: TGTGCCAGCAGCCAGGCTGACAGGGGTCCTGAAGCTTTCTTT
J gene: TRBJ1-1
D gene: TRBD1
clone size: NA
V gene: TRBV3-1/TRBV3-2

CDR3 protein: CSVDPGQNNYGYTF
CDR3 DNA: TGCAGCGTTGATCCGGGACAGAACAACTATGGCTACACCTTC
J gene: TRBJ1-2
D gene: TRBD1
clone size: few
V gene: TRBV29-1

CDR3 protein: CASGYLDRGNTEAFF
CDR3 DNA: TGTGCTAGTGGTTACCTAGACAGGGGGAACACTGAAGCTTTCTTT
J gene: TRBJ1-1
D gene: TRBD1
clone size: NA
V gene: TRBV12-5

CDR3 protein: CASRQEAHGTQNTEAFF
CDR3 DNA: TGTGCCAGCAGACAAGAGGCTCACGGGACACAAAACACTGAAGCTTTCTTT
J gene: TRBJ1-1
D gene: NA
clone size: once
V gene: TRBV3-1/TRBV3-2

CDR3 protein: CASGVDRGSYNEQFF
CDR3 DNA: TGTGCCAGCGGCGTTGACAGGGGCTCCTACAATGAGCAGTTCTTC
J gene: TRBJ2-1
D gene: TRBD1
clone size: NA
V gene: TRBV9

CDR3 protein: CATSRDWGGEQYF
CDR3 DNA: TGTGCCACCAGCAGAGATTGGGGCGGCGAGCAGTACTTC
J gene: TRBJ2-7
D gene: NA
clone size: NA
V gene: TRBV15

CDR3 protein: CASISQGTYNEQFF
CDR3 DNA: TGTGCCAGCATCTCCCAGGGGACCTACAATGAGCAGTTCTTC
J gene: TRBJ2-1
D gene: NA
clone size: NA
V gene: TRBV11-2

CDR3 protein: CASSQRGKDSYEQYF
CDR3 DNA: TGTGCCAGCAGTCAACGGGGAAAGGACTCCTACGAGCAGTACTTC
J gene: TRBJ2-7
D gene: NA
clone size: NA
V gene: TRBV28

CDR3 protein: CAWSRTYNEQFF
CDR3 DNA: TGTGCCTGGAGTCGGACTTACAATGAGCAGTTCTTC
J gene: TRBJ2-1
D gene: NA
clone size: few
V gene: TRBV30